This TCR beta chain comes out of a study of blood T cells in healthy people across ages (dated by TCRdb to between 2015 and 2016). As for the study more broadly: In model experiments, template switching captured roughly one uniquely barcoded TCR beta cDNA molecule for every two T cells. Four age groups were formed from the donors: young (average 16 years), middle-aged (approximately 39), aged (over 55) and long-lived (about 80). The study measured age-related changes in TCR beta repertoire diversity using deep sequencing normalized with unique cDNA molecular identifiers. Two additional independent replicas of 1 million unique cDNA reads from the same blood draw were analyzed for two donors (one aged 18 to 30 and one aged 80 or older). To avoid experimental bias, donors of different ages were distributed randomly across sequencing lanes. Study-wide findings and limitations: As age increased, observed TCR beta diversity per million T cells dropped in a roughly linear way, and a significant reduction was already evident by age around 41. Because profiling used bulk unsorted PBMCs, naive and antigen-experienced compartments could not be compared conclusively. Total diversity estimates from one million sequenced T cells were considered lower bounds and underestimates. Donor CMV infection status was unknown, potentially confounding age-related changes in expanded clonotypes. There was a strong correlation between observed TCR beta diversity and the percentage of naive T cells measured by flow cytometry. Compared with the aged group, more naive CD4+ T cells, fewer expanded clones and increased TCR diversity were shown by the long-lived group, suggesting age selection.

The library came from 5' RACE. These reads were obtained on an Illumina HiSeq 2500. A second about 6 to 11 cycle PCR used a sample-barcoded 5' primer and a J-beta primer mix. A unique molecular identifier was introduced onto each TCR beta cDNA molecule by a template-switch 5' adaptor carrying 12 random nucleotides. Each sample yielded at least 2.5 million CDR3-containing paired-end reads. All of the RNA was converted into first-strand cDNA using the Mint cDNA synthesis kit, with a TRBC-specific oligonucleotide serving as the primer. Following uracil-DNA glycosylase treatment, all cDNA underwent a first 18-cycle PCR with the universal primers M1SS and BC2_uni_R. The paper's data handling went like this. Normalization of each sample was performed by random selection of 1 million high-quality reads, each carrying a distinct molecular identifier. Instead of being binned into consensus sequences, reads with shared molecular identifiers were discarded. MiTCR, with a Q25 quality threshold and the strictest error-elimination algorithm, was used for CDR3 identification, clonotype clustering and error correction. Lower-bound total TCR beta diversity was estimated with a nonparametric unseen species model using Euler transformation. TCRdb reprocessing: public reads trimmed at Q25 with fastp, clones called with MiXCR, in-frame beta chains kept. Rows matching on CDR3 protein sequence are summarized as one entry with the most common DNA and genes. The V and J calls and clone size are TCRdb's, not the authors'. Within this sample are roughly 500,000 distinct CDR3 sequences, with roughly a quarter of them counted one time only. The ten largest clones represent approximately 18% of the sample.

This clonotype was observed a few times. There is no known antigen for this receptor. Base qualities are not recorded, but no much larger clone differs from it by a single base. The donors were some 39 Caucasian individuals from Russia, aged roughly 6 to 100 years, who were systemically healthy. Each donor gave 8 to 10 milliliters of peripheral blood, drawn into EDTA-treated Vacutainer tubes. Ficoll-Paque density-gradient centrifugation was used to isolate PBMCs, with at least 6.5 million per sample. Total RNA, at least 5 micrograms per sample, was extracted from PBMCs with Trizol reagent. For every donor, flow cytometry on a PBMC aliquot measured the percentage of naive CD45RAhigh/CD27high T cells. The sequenced material came from blood. This clonotype was sampled from a woman aged 70-85 years in good health.

The CDR3 here reads CATAGTSAGEQFF. The DNA reads as follows: TGTGCCACCGCCGGGACTAGCGCCGGTGAGCAGTTCTTC. The V and J segments used are TRBV27 and TRBJ2-7, and TRBD2 aligns with 10 junction nucleotides. The DNA end is more similar to TRBJ2-1, so the J call may be wrong. Reading from cysteine to phenylalanine, the CDR3 counts 13 amino acids. Of all the DNA, just the CDR3 is kept, 39 bases in frame from base 1. Reading the germline V gene (reference sequence) gives CDR1 MNHEY and CDR2 SMNVEV.